Listed here are 30 T cell receptor beta chains from one sample, sequenced in a study of T cell responses to AZD1222 COVID-19 vaccine. Produced via immunoSEQ multiplex PCR; TCRdb's table is partial and in-frame only. Of about 160,000 clones in the sample, 90% to 95% were seen once. The material sequenced was peripheral blood, taken on day 0 of AZD1222 vaccination. These TCRs come from an adult in good health.

The chain recombines TRBV10-3 with TRBJ1-5, with TRBD1 as a possible D gene (6 bases). CDR1 is ENHRY, CDR2 SYGVKD, per germline. The CDR3 is 15 residues long. The V end lost 10 bases, the J end lost 3 bases, and 19 bases lay between the germline ends. DNA of the CDR3: TGTGCCACCTCCCTCGGGAGGGGGAACAATCAGCCCCAGCATTTT. It specifies CATSLGRGNNQPQHF.

The chain employs TRBV7-2 and TRBJ2-1, with a possible D match to TRBD1 (6 bases). CDR3 size: 19 residues. CDR1 is SGHTA and CDR2 is FQGNSA in the germline V gene. Trimming took off 5 bases at V and 0 bases at J, with 23 bases between the two ends. The CDR3 nucleotides are TGTGCCAGCAGCCAGGGGCACGGGACCCTCGCCAGCTCCTACAATGAGCAGTTCTTC. Protein product: CASSQGHGTLASSYNEQFF.

This clone was recorded once. CDR3 residues: CARQGSYNSPLHF. The DNA of the CDR3 is TGTGCCAGACAGGGCTCCTATAATTCACCCCTCCACTTT. The chain uses TRBV2 and TRBJ1-6; possibly TRBD1 for D (6 bases). The CDR3 extends over 13 amino acids. Per germline, CDR1 SNHLY and CDR2 FYNNEI. Trimming removed 9 bases at V and 0 bases at J, with 6 bases between. Looking up the rest from reference TRBV2 and TRBJ1-6 gives the full variable domain: EPEVTQTPSHQVTQMGQEVILRCVPISNHLYFYWYRQILGQKVEFLVSFYNNEISEKSEIFDDQFSVERPDGSNFTLKIRSTKLEDSAMYFCARQGSYNSPLHFGNGTRLTVT.

The chain is built from TRBV28 and TRBJ1-1, with a tentative D call TRBD1 (5 bases). This CDR3 spans 16 amino acids. V shed 3 bases and J shed 1 base, with 15 bases lying between them. The germline gives CDR1 MDHEN, CDR2 SYDVKM. The CDR3, as DNA: TGTGCCAGCAGTTTCCTCGGGACGTATCAGAACACTGAAGCTTTCTTT. Translation: CASSFLGTYQNTEAFF. Complete variable domain (other parts from reference TRBV28 and TRBJ1-1): DVKVTQSSRYLVKRTGEKVFLECVQDMDHENMFWYRQDPGLGLRLIYFSYDVKMKEKGDIPEGYSVSREKKERFSLILESASTNQTSMYLCASSFLGTYQNTEAFFGQGTRLTVV.

This chain uses TRBV5-6 with TRBJ2-3; no firm D call. Germline lookup yields CDR1 SGHDT and CDR2 YYEEEE. Trimming shortened V by 0 bases and J by 1 base, and 3 bases separated the two germline ends. The CDR3 consists of 13 residues. CDR3 DNA: TGTGCCAGCAGCTTGGTACGCACAGATACGCAGTATTTT. Protein sequence: CASSLVRTDTQYF.

This chain joins TRBV7-8 and TRBJ1-5, with unresolved D. CDR1 and CDR2 from the germline V gene are SGHVS and FQNEAQ. The V end was cut by 1 base, the J end by 6 bases, with 7 bases between. This CDR3 has 13 residues. CDR3 sequence: CASSLDRSQPQHF. As DNA, the CDR3 is TGTGCCAGCAGCTTAGATAGGAGTCAGCCCCAGCATTTT.

This chain uses TRBV14 with TRBJ2-2, with D unresolved. V lost 7 bases, J lost 6 bases, and 24 bases lay in between. Germline CDR1 SGHDN, CDR2 FVKESK. The CDR3 sequence is 17 residues long. The CDR3 loop reads CASTPTLGKRLAGELFF. In DNA form, the CDR3 reads TGTGCCAGCACCCCAACCCTTGGGAAGCGTCTGGCCGGGGAGCTGTTTTTT.

The V and J genes are TRBV9 and TRBJ1-2; maybe TRBD1 (5 bases). CDR1 and CDR2 from the germline V gene are SGDLS and YYNGEE. Trimming took 3 bases from V and 4 from J, leaving 19 bases between them. CDR3 length equals 16 residues. CDR3 amino acids: CASSALPSTGAYGYTF. CDR3 in DNA: TGTGCCAGCAGCGCACTACCCTCGACCGGGGCCTATGGCTACACCTTC. The whole variable domain, remainder taken from reference TRBV9 and TRBJ1-2, is DSGVTQTPKHLITATGQRVTLRCSPRSGDLSVYWYQQSLDQGLQFLIQYYNGEERAKGNILERFSAQQFPDLHSELNLSSLELGDSALYFCASSALPSTGAYGYTFGSGTRLTVV.

The chain couples TRBV14 to TRBJ2-7; 13 bases map to TRBD2. CDR1 and CDR2 from the germline V gene are SGHDN and FVKESK. The CDR3 is 20 amino acids. The J segment lost 0 bases and the V segment lost 0 bases, leaving 11 bases of the junction unmatched. CDR3 DNA sequence: TGTGCCAGCAGCCAAGATTCCTCGGGGACTAGCGGGGTTAGCTCCTACGAGCAGTACGTC. Translating it yields CASSQDSSGTSGVSSYEQYV.

Here the CDR3 DNA reads TGCAGCGCCCGACCGGGGCTCCAAGAGACCCAGTACTTC. This codes for CSARPGLQETQYF. The rearrangement uses TRBV29-1 and TRBJ2-5; either TRBD1 or TRBD2 may supply D (5 bases each). V dropped 7 bases and J dropped 1 base, with 13 bases sitting between them. CDR3 length: 13 amino acids. Germline assignment: CDR1 SQVTM and CDR2 ANQGSEA.

The rearrangement links TRBV6-5 to TRBJ1-4, with TRBD1 identical over 8 bases. The CDR3 is 14 amino acids. The ends lost 4 bases at V and 7 bases at J; junction bases unmatched: 5. The germline gives CDR1 MNHEY, CDR2 SVGAGI. The CDR3 coding sequence is TGTGCCAGCAGTTCCGGGACAGGTACTGAAAAACTGTTTTTT. Translated: CASSSGTGTEKLFF.

J is TRBJ1-3 and V is TRBV18, with a tentative D call TRBD1 (6 bases). Between the trimmed V and J ends, which lost 6 bases and 0 bases, there was a span of 15 bases. Germline CDR1 KGHSH, CDR2 LQKENI. This CDR3 region has 16 residues. The CDR3 DNA sequence: TGTGCCAGCTCCCCCTACAGGGACCTCTCTGGAAACACCATATATTTT. Its protein product is CASSPYRDLSGNTIYF.

As for this clone: One end of the junction does not line up with germline, which may come from a read error. This chain connects TRBV28 to TRBJ2-4; D possibly matches TRBD1 or TRBD2 (5 bases each). The CDR3 runs to 8 residues. Germline CDR1 is MDHEN and CDR2 is SYDVKM. The chain's CDR3 is CATRDGVF. CDR3 DNA: TGTGCCACCCGGGACGGTGTCTTC.

This chain connects TRBV4-3 to TRBJ2-3, with TRBD2 identical over 9 bases. V lost 1 base to trimming and J lost 5 bases; unmatched junction nucleotides: 10. The germline gives CDR1 LGHNA, CDR2 YSLEER. The CDR3 has 17 residues. The CDR3 region is CASSQALLLAGVDTQYF. DNA of the CDR3: TGCGCCAGCAGCCAAGCACTGTTATTAGCGGGAGTAGATACGCAGTATTTT.

The chain employs TRBV19 and TRBJ1-5; D might be TRBD1 (5 bases). The CDR3 is 17 residues long. V was trimmed by 3 bases and J by 6 bases, leaving 21 bases between them. CDR1 and CDR2 (germline): LNHDA, SQIVND (reference sequence). The CDR3 nucleotides read TGTGCCAGTAGTATGAACTTCGGACCTCTAGGGGTTCAGCCCCAGCATTTT. This codes for CASSMNFGPLGVQPQHF. Full variable domain (rest looked up from reference TRBV19 and TRBJ1-5): DGGITQSPKYLFRKEGQNVTLSCEQNLNHDAMYWYRQDPGQGLRLIYYSQIVNDFQKGDIAEGYSVSREKKESFPLTVTSAQKNPTAFYLCASSMNFGPLGVQPQHFGDGTRLSIL.

The J gene is TRBJ2-1, the V gene TRBV9; the match to TRBD2 covers 9 bases. This CDR3 contains 16 residues. V was clipped by 0 bases and J by 7 bases; unmatched bases: 8. Per the germline V gene, CDR1 is SGDLS and CDR2 is YYNGEE. The CDR3 nucleotides are TGTGCCAGCAGCGTAGTGCCAGCGGGAGGTTGGAATGAGCAGTTCTTC. The encoded protein is CASSVVPAGGWNEQFF.

CDR3 in DNA: TGTGCCAGCAGTCCCGCCGCCGGGACAGGGCTTGAAAAACTGTTTTTT. The encoded protein is CASSPAAGTGLEKLFF. V usage is TRBV28 and J usage is TRBJ1-4; TRBD1 agrees at 9 bases. In germline, CDR1 is MDHEN, CDR2 SYDVKM. Trimming cost V 5 bases and J 7 bases; bases outside gene matches: 11. The CDR3 has 16 amino acids.

V and J are TRBV20-1 and TRBJ1-2, with D uncertain. With 8 bases removed from V and 2 bases from J, the gap between germline ends came to 9 bases. The CDR3 is 11 amino acids. CDR1 and CDR2 from the germline V gene are DFQATT and SNEGSKA (reference sequence). The CDR3 bases are TGCAGTTCCTATCACAACTATGGCTACACCTTC. Its translation: CSSYHNYGYTF.

V usage is TRBV5-4 and J usage is TRBJ2-2, with D perhaps matching TRBD1 or TRBD2 (5 bases each). With 2 bases removed from V and 6 bases from J, the gap between germline ends came to 8 bases. Per germline, CDR1 SGHNT and CDR2 YYREEE (reference sequence). The CDR3 totals 13 residues. The CDR3 nucleotides read TGTGCCAGCAGCTTACTAGGGGCCGGGGAGCTGTTTTTT. Translating gives CASSLLGAGELFF.

The CDR3 reads CASSPRQGAGTQYF. The DNA of the CDR3 is TGTGCCAGCAGCCCTAGACAGGGGGCGGGTACGCAGTATTTT. The V and J genes are TRBV7-2 and TRBJ2-3; 10 nucleotides agree with TRBD1. There are 14 residues in the CDR3. From germline, CDR1 is SGHTA and CDR2 FQGNSA. Trimming removed 5 bases from V and 8 bases from J; junction bases left unmatched: 7.

The V and J genes are TRBV7-2 and TRBJ1-1; the match to TRBD1 covers 9 bases. The CDR3 sequence is 17 residues long. Unmatched junction bases numbered 15, after V lost 6 bases and J lost 4 bases. Germline values: CDR1 SGHTA, CDR2 FQGNSA. CDR3: CASRDRPGQGLGTEAFF. The CDR3 DNA follows: TGTGCCAGCAGGGATCGACCGGGACAGGGTCTCGGCACTGAAGCTTTCTTT. Supplemented by reference TRBV7-2 and TRBJ1-1, the full variable domain reads GAGVSQSPSNKVTEKGKDVELRCDPISGHTALYWYRQSLGQGLEFLIYFQGNSAPDKSGLPSDRFSAERTGGSVSTLTIQRTQQEDSAVYLCASRDRPGQGLGTEAFFGQGTRLTVV.

The J gene is TRBJ2-7, the V gene TRBV7-2, with 14 bases lining up with TRBD2. V trimming: 4 bases; J trimming: 5 bases; junction bases outside the gene matches: 1. The CDR3 sequence is 14 residues long. Per the germline V gene, CDR1 is SGHTA and CDR2 is FQGNSA. The CDR3 here is CASSWGLAGDEQYV. As DNA, the CDR3 is TGTGCCAGCAGCTGGGGACTAGCGGGAGACGAGCAGTACGTC.

This clone came up a few times. The chain couples TRBV2 to TRBJ1-2; TRBD1 agrees at 7 bases. Germline assignment: CDR1 SNHLY and CDR2 FYNNEI. The length of the CDR3 is 14 residues. V shed 1 base, J shed 7 bases, and the junction held 6 bases outside the gene matches. The CDR3 sequence: CASSEVKGASGYTF. CDR3 nucleotides: TGTGCCAGCAGTGAAGTAAAGGGGGCGAGTGGCTACACCTTC.

This clone has just a few counts. Different DNA sequences within this sample yield the same CDR3. V and J are TRBV6-5 and TRBJ1-2; the D gene is possibly TRBD1 (5 bases). The germline V gene has CDR1 MNHEY and CDR2 SVGAGI. The ends were cut back, 0 bases at V and 5 bases at J, with 7 bases in the middle. This CDR3 comprises 13 residues. The CDR3 protein is CASSYSGGYGYTF. DNA for the CDR3: TGTGCCAGCAGTTACTCTGGGGGATATGGCTACACCTTC.

The V call is TRBV5-1, the J call TRBJ2-5; D ambiguous. This CDR3 is 14 amino acids long. The germline CDR1 and CDR2 sequences are SGHRS and YFSETQ. V shed 0 bases and J shed 3 bases, with 9 bases lying between them. CDR3 residues: CASSLEAFKETQYF. As DNA, the CDR3 is TGCGCCAGCAGCTTGGAGGCCTTTAAAGAGACCCAGTACTTC.

The chain links TRBV5-1 to TRBJ2-4, with 9 bases aligning to TRBD1. V lost 4 bases and J lost 3; bases outside the gene matches: 11. Germline V CDR1 and CDR2: SGHRS, YFSETQ. The CDR3 totals 17 residues. The CDR3 reads CASSLWEQGAGKNIQYF. The CDR3 DNA reads TGCGCCAGCAGCCTGTGGGAACAGGGGGCCGGCAAAAACATTCAGTACTTC. Looking up the rest from reference TRBV5-1 and TRBJ2-4 gives the full variable domain: KAGVTQTPRYLIKTRGQQVTLSCSPISGHRSVSWYQQTPGQGLQFLFEYFSETQRNKGNFPGRFSGRQFSNSRSEMNVSTLELGDSALYLCASSLWEQGAGKNIQYFGAGTRLSVL.

V and J are TRBV29-1 and TRBJ2-5; D is ambiguous. Trimming took off 4 bases at V and 5 bases at J, with 20 bases between the two ends. Germline loops: CDR1 SQVTM, CDR2 ANQGSEA. CDR3 size: 15 residues. The CDR3 is CSVAPRDIRMETQYF. DNA for the CDR3: TGCAGCGTTGCCCCGCGAGACATTCGGATGGAGACCCAGTACTTC.

This rearrangement joins TRBV5-1 to TRBJ1-1; D unresolved. Trimming pared 2 bases from V and 0 bases from J, leaving 11 bases between. Germline CDR1 and CDR2: SGHRS and YFSETQ. The CDR3 runs to 15 residues. The CDR3 DNA reads as TGCGCCAGCAGCTTCGGGCAAGGGCTGAACACTGAAGCTTTCTTT. This codes for CASSFGQGLNTEAFF.

Here the CDR3 reads CASSGGREAFF. In nucleotides, the CDR3 is TGTGCCAGCAGTGGTGGCAGAGAAGCTTTCTTT. V gene TRBV12-3 or TRBV12-4 combines with J gene TRBJ1-1; no reliable D call. This CDR3 is built from 11 residues. Trimming removed 5 bases at V and 8 bases at J, with 9 bases between.

The chain is built from TRBV3-1 (or the pseudogene TRBV3-2) and TRBJ1-1; 7 nucleotides agree with TRBD1. Germline V CDR1 and CDR2: LGHDT, YNNKEL (reference sequence). The V gene end was trimmed by 1 base and the J gene end by 5 bases; junction bases not matched to a gene: 10. The CDR3 runs to 16 residues. The CDR3 coding sequence is TGTGCCAGCAGCCAAGTTTACAGGGGACGTCAGACTGAAGCTTTCTTT. It yields the protein CASSQVYRGRQTEAFF.